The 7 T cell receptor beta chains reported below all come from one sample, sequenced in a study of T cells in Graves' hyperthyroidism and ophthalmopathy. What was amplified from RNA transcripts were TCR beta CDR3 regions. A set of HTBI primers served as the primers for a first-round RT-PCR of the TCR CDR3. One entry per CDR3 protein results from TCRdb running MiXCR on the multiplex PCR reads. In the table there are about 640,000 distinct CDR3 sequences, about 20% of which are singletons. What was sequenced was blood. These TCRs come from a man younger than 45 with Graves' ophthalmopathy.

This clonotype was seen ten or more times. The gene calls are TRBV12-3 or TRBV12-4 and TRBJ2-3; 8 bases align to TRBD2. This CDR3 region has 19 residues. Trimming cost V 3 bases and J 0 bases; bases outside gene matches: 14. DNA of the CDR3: TGTGCCAGCAGTTTCCCCCGAGGGCCTAGCGGGTCTAGCACAGATACGCAGTATTTT. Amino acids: CASSFPRGPSGSSTDTQYF.

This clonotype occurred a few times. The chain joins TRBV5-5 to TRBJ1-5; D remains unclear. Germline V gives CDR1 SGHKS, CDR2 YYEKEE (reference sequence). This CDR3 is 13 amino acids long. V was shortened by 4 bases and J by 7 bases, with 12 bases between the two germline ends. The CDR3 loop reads CASSLVSGQPQHF. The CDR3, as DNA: TGTGCCAGCAGCCTTGTGAGCGGGCAGCCCCAGCATTTT.

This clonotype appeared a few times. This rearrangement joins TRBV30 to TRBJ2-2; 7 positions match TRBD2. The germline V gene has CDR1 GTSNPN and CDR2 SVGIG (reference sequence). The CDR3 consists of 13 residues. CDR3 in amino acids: CAASSGPTGELFF. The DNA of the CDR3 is TGTGCGGCATCTAGCGGTCCCACCGGGGAGCTGTTTTTT.

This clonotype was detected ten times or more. The CDR3 nucleotides are TGTGCCAGCAGTCCCCTGACTATCAGCTCCTACAATGAGCAGTTCTTC. Amino acids: CASSPLTISSYNEQFF. The gene calls are TRBV28 and TRBJ2-1, with D maybe TRBD2 (5 bases). This CDR3 contains 16 residues. V lost 5 bases and J 0 bases, leaving 14 bases between the germline ends. CDR1 and CDR2 (germline): MDHEN, SYDVKM.

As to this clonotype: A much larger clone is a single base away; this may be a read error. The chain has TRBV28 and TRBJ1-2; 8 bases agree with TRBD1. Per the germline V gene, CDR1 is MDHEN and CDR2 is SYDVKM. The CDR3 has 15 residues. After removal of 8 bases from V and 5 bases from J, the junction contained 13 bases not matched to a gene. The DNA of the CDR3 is TGTGCCAGCCCCCCCGCCTCCCAGGGGGCGTATGGCTACACCTTC. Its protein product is CASPPASQGAYGYTF.

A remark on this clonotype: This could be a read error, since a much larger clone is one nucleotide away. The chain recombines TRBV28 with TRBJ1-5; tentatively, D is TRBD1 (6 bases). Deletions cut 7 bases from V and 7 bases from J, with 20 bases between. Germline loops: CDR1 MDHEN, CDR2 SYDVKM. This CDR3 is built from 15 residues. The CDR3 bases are TGTGCCAGCAATTCCGACAGGAGTTGGGGACAGCCCCAGCATTTT. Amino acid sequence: CASNSDRSWGQPQHF.

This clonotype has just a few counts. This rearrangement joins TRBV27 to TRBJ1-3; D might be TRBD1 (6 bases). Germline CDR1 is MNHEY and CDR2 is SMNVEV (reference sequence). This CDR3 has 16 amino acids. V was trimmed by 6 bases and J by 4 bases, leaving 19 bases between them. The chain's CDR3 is CASRPGGGLGGNTIYF. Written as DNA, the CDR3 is TGTGCCAGCAGACCCGGAGGGGGGCTTGGCGGAAACACCATATATTTT.